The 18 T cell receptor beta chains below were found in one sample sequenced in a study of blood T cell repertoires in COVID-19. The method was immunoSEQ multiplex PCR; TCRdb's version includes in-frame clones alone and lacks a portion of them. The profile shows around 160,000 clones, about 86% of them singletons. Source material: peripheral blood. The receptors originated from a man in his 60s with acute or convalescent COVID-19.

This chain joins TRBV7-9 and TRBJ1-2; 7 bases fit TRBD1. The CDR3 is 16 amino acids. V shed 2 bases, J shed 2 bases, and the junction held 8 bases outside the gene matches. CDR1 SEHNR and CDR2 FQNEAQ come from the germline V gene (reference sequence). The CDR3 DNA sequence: TGTGCCAGCAGCTTAAGCGTCGCAGGGGGAAACTATGGCTACACCTTC. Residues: CASSLSVAGGNYGYTF.

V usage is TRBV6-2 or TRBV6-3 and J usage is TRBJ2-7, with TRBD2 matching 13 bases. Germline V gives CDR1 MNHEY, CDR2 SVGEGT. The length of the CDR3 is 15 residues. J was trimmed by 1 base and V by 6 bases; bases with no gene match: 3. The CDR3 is CASSKLAGGSYEQYF. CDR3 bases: TGTGCCAGCAGCAAACTAGCGGGAGGGTCCTACGAGCAGTACTTC.

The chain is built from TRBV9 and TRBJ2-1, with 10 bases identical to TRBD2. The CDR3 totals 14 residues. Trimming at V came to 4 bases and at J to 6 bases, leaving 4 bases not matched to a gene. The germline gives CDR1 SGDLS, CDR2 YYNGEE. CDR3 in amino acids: CASSLAGALNEQFF. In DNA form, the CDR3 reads TGTGCCAGCAGCCTAGCGGGAGCCCTCAATGAGCAGTTCTTC.

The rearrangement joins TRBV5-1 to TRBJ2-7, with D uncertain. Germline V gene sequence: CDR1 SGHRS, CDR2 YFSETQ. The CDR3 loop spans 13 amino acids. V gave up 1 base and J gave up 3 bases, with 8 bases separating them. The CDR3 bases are TGCGCCAGCAGCTTGTCATCCAACTACGAGCAGTACTTC. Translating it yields CASSLSSNYEQYF.

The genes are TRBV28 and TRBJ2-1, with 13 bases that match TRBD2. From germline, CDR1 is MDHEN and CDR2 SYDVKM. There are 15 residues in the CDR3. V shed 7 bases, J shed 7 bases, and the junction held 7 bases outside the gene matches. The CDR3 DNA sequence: TGTGCCAGCACCATCCAACTAGCGGGAGGGAATGAGCAGTTCTTC. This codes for CASTIQLAGGNEQFF.

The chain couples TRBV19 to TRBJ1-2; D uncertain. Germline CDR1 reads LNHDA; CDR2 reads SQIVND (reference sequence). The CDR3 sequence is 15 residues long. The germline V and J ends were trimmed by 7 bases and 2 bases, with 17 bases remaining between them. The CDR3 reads CASTPKDRNNYGYTF. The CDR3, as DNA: TGTGCCAGTACCCCCAAAGATAGAAACAACTATGGCTACACCTTC.

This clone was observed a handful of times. CDR3 sequence (DNA): TGTGCCAGCAGCGAGGCTGGTGGGGCCAACGTCCTGACTTTC. It yields the protein CASSEAGGANVLTF. This chain joins TRBV5-4 and TRBJ2-6; D remains unclear. CDR1 and CDR2 from the germline V gene are SGHNT and YYREEE (reference sequence). V lost 4 bases to trimming and J lost 3 bases, with 8 bases between them. The CDR3 contains 14 residues.

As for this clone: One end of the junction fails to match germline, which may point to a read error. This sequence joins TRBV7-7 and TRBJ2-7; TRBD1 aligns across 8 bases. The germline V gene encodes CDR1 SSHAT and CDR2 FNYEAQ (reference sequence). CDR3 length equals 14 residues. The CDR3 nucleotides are TGTGCTAGCAGCGTTGACAGGGGCTCCTACGAGCAGTACTTC. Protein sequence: CASSVDRGSYEQYF.

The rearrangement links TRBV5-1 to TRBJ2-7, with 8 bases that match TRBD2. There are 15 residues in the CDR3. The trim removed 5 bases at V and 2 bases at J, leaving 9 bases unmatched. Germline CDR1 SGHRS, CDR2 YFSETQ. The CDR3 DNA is TGCGCCAGCAGTCGCGGGGGGACTGGAACCTACGAGCAGTACTTC. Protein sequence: CASSRGGTGTYEQYF.

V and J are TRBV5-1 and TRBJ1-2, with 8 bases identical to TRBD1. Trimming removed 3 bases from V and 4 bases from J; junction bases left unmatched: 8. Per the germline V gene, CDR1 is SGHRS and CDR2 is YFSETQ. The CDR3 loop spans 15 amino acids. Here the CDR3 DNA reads TGCGCCAGCAGCTACGGACAGGGCGGACTCTATGGCTACACCTTC. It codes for CASSYGQGGLYGYTF.

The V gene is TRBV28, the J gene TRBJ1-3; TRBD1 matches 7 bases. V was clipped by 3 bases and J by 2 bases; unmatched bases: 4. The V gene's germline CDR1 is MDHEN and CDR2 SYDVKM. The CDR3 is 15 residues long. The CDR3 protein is CASSFGGQPGNTIYF. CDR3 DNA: TGTGCCAGCAGTTTCGGGGGACAGCCTGGAAACACCATATATTTT.

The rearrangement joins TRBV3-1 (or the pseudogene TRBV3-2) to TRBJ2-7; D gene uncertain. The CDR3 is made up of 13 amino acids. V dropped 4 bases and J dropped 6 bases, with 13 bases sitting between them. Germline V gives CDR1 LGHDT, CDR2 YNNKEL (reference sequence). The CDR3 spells CASSPWQAGEQYF. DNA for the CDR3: TGTGCCAGCAGCCCTTGGCAAGCAGGCGAGCAGTACTTC.

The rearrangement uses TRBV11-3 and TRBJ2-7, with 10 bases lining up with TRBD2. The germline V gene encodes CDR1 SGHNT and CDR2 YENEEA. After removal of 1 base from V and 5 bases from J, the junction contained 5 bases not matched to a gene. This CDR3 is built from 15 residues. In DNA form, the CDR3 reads TGTGCCAGCAGCTTAGGTGCTAGCGGGAGACACGAGCAGTACTTC. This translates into CASSLGASGRHEQYF.

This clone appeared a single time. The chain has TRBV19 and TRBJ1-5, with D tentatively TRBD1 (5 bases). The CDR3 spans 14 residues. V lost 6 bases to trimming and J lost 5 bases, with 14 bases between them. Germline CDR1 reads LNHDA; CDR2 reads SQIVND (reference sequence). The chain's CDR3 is CASRSGGRHQPQHF. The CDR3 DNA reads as TGTGCCAGTAGGTCGGGGGGGAGGCATCAGCCCCAGCATTTT.

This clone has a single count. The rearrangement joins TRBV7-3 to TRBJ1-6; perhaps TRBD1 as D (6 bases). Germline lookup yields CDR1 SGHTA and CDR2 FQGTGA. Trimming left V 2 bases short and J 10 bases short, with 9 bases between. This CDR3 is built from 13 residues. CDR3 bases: TGTGCCAGCAGCTTAGGGACACCCTCACCCCTCCACTTT. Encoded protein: CASSLGTPSPLHF.

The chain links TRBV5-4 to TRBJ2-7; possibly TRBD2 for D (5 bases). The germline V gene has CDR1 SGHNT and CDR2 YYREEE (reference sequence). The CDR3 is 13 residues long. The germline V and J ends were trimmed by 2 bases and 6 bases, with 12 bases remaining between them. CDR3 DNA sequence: TGTGCCAGCAGCTTTCTAGCTACTCCCGAGCAGTACTTC. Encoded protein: CASSFLATPEQYF.

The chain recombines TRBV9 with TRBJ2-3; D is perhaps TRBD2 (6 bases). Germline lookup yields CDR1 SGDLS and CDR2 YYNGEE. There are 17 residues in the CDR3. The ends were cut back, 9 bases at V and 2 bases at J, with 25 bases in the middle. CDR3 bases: TGTGCCACCTCACCCCCCATGGGAGGCAGCCCCACAGATACGCAGTATTTT. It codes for CATSPPMGGSPTDTQYF.

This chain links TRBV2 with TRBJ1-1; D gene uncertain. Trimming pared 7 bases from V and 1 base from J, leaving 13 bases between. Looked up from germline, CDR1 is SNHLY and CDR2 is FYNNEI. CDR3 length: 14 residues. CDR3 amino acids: CASTGSRGNTEAFF. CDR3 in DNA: TGTGCCAGCACCGGTTCCCGGGGGAACACTGAAGCTTTCTTT.